This entry lists 24 T cell receptor beta chains sequenced from one sample in a study of blood T cell repertoires in COVID-19. Repertoires were generated with immunoSEQ multiplex PCR, while TCRdb's copy carries only in-frame clones and drops some. The sample lists some 120,000 clones, roughly four fifths seen once, with roughly a sixth in the top ten. Sequenced sample: peripheral blood. The receptors come from a man between 25 and 39 years old with COVID-19, enrolled during active disease.

The chain links TRBV2 to TRBJ2-4; possibly TRBD2 for D (6 bases). Trimming stripped 7 bases from V and 8 bases from J, with 15 bases between. The CDR3 length is 13 residues. The germline V gene encodes CDR1 SNHLY and CDR2 FYNNEI. CDR3 loop: CASTMTSRDIQYF. The DNA of the CDR3 is TGTGCCAGCACCATGACTAGTCGAGACATTCAGTACTTC.

The chain carries TRBV5-4 and TRBJ2-7, with a possible D match to TRBD1 (7 bases). V was shortened by 6 bases and J by 5 bases, with 21 bases between the two germline ends. CDR1 SGHNT and CDR2 YYREEE come from the germline V gene (reference sequence). The CDR3 runs to 15 residues. The CDR3 here is CASTRGGTAVNEQYF. Written as DNA, the CDR3 is TGTGCCAGCACCCGGGGCGGGACAGCGGTCAACGAGCAGTACTTC.

This clone was seen many times. The chain is built from TRBV20-1 and TRBJ2-3; the match to TRBD2 covers 12 bases. The V segment lost 3 bases and the J segment 5 bases; nucleotides outside the gene matches: 9. Germline V gene lookup returns CDR1 DFQATT and CDR2 SNEGSKA (reference sequence). This CDR3 region has 16 residues. In DNA form, the CDR3 reads TGCAGTGCTAGTGGCGAACAGACTAGCGGGGGAGATACGCAGTATTTT. This gives the protein CSASGEQTSGGDTQYF.

The chain employs TRBV6-5 and TRBJ2-7; 7 bases map to TRBD1. There are 14 residues in the CDR3. Germline trimming cut 4 bases from V and 3 bases from J; bases unmatched to any gene: 6. CDR1 is MNHEY, CDR2 SVGAGI, per germline. The DNA for the CDR3 is TGTGCCAGCAGTTTCCGGGACAGAAACTACGAGCAGTACTTC. Its translation: CASSFRDRNYEQYF.

This clone was counted a few times. This chain connects TRBV2 to TRBJ2-5, with 8 bases fitting TRBD2. The V gene's germline CDR1 is SNHLY and CDR2 FYNNEI. This CDR3 is 15 amino acids long. After removal of 4 bases from V and 1 base from J, the junction contained 5 bases not matched to a gene. As DNA, the CDR3 is TGTGCCAGCAGTGGGGGACTAGGACCCCAAGAGACCCAGTACTTC. Translation gives CASSGGLGPQETQYF.

This clone occurred once. The genes are TRBV7-9 and TRBJ1-5; tentatively, D is TRBD1 (5 bases). Germline CDR1 and CDR2: SEHNR and FQNEAQ (reference sequence). The CDR3 sequence is 16 residues long. Between the trimmed V and J ends, which lost 0 bases and 5 bases, there was a span of 14 bases. CDR3 sequence reads: CASSLASGRADQPQHF. CDR3 nucleotides: TGTGCCAGCAGCTTAGCGTCAGGCAGGGCCGATCAGCCCCAGCATTTT.

The sample holds a few counts of this clone. The chain has TRBV7-6 and TRBJ1-2, with D perhaps matching TRBD1 (6 bases). CDR1 is SGHVS and CDR2 is FNYEAQ in the germline V gene. Trimming cost V 5 bases and J 4 bases, with 17 bases left between them. The CDR3 length is 15 residues. The CDR3 sequence is CASSRTADSIYGYTF. In DNA form, the CDR3 reads TGTGCCAGCAGCCGGACAGCGGATAGTATCTATGGCTACACCTTC.

The chain uses TRBV6-5 and TRBJ1-1, with D unresolved. Trimming stripped 4 bases from V and 0 bases from J, with 6 bases between. The V gene's germline CDR1 is MNHEY and CDR2 SVGAGI. This CDR3 contains 13 residues. This CDR3 is CASSSYMNTEAFF. CDR3 nucleotides: TGTGCCAGCAGTTCGTACATGAACACTGAAGCTTTCTTT.

The V gene is TRBV5-6, the J gene TRBJ2-7, with 9 positions matching TRBD1. Germline V lookup: CDR1 SGHDT, CDR2 YYEEEE. V dropped 5 bases and J dropped 2; count of bases not matched to a gene: 8. The CDR3 covers 15 residues. DNA of the CDR3: TGTGCCAGCAGATCCGGGACAGGGTTTCCCTACGAGCAGTACTTC. Translation gives CASRSGTGFPYEQYF.

This clone appeared once. This chain connects TRBV7-8 to TRBJ2-7, with D possibly matching TRBD1 (6 bases). Trimming left V 2 bases short and J 6 bases short, with 11 bases between. Per the germline V gene, CDR1 is SGHVS and CDR2 is FQNEAQ. This CDR3 is built from 13 residues. CDR3 loop: CASSLPGVGEQYF. The CDR3 bases are TGTGCCAGCAGCTTACCAGGGGTAGGCGAGCAGTACTTC.

The rearrangement joins TRBV3-1 (or the pseudogene TRBV3-2) to TRBJ1-1, with TRBD1 as a possible D gene (5 bases). V was cut by 0 bases and J by 7 bases, with 21 bases left in between. Germline V gene sequence: CDR1 LGHDT, CDR2 YNNKEL (reference sequence). The CDR3 consists of 17 residues. CDR3 coding DNA: TGTGCCAGCAGCCAAGATGCGGGGGTTCCCTCCGGGAGTGAAGCTTTCTTT. It specifies CASSQDAGVPSGSEAFF.

The V gene is TRBV30, the J gene TRBJ1-2, with TRBD1 matching 7 bases. V trimming: 1 base; J trimming: 2 bases; junction bases outside the gene matches: 4. This CDR3 comprises 14 residues. Per germline, CDR1 GTSNPN and CDR2 SVGIG (reference sequence). This CDR3 is CAWSATGQNYGYTF. The CDR3 region has the DNA TGTGCCTGGAGTGCCACGGGACAGAACTATGGCTACACCTTC.

The chain carries TRBV5-4 and TRBJ2-7; 11 bases align to TRBD1. The CDR3 runs to 14 residues. Germline trimming cut 2 bases from V and 5 bases from J; bases unmatched to any gene: 3. Germline CDR1 and CDR2: SGHNT and YYREEE (reference sequence). Here the CDR3 reads CASSFGTGGNEQYF. CDR3 DNA: TGTGCCAGCAGCTTTGGGACAGGGGGGAACGAGCAGTACTTC.

CDR3 in amino acids: CASGPDRGREKLFF. CDR3 in DNA: TGTGCTAGTGGTCCTGACAGGGGAAGAGAAAAACTGTTTTTT. The rearrangement links TRBV12-5 to TRBJ1-4; TRBD1 aligns across 8 bases. V lost 5 bases, J lost 8 bases, and 7 bases stayed unmatched. From germline, CDR1 is LGHNT and CDR2 FRNRAP. There are 14 residues in the CDR3.

The chain recombines TRBV4-1 with TRBJ2-3, with D unresolved. Trimming left V 2 bases short and J 2 bases short, with 11 bases between. The CDR3 covers 15 residues. Germline V gives CDR1 MGHRA, CDR2 YSYEKL. The CDR3 DNA reads TGCGCCAGCAGCCAAATGCTAGTTCCCACAGATACGCAGTATTTT. It encodes CASSQMLVPTDTQYF.

This clone was seen once. This chain joins TRBV15 and TRBJ1-4; 7 bases are a match to TRBD1. The germline gives CDR1 LNHNV, CDR2 YYDKDF (reference sequence). The CDR3 spans 16 residues. Trimming removed 5 bases from V and 5 bases from J; junction bases left unmatched: 11. In DNA, the CDR3 is TGTGCCACCAGCCGAATACAGGGGACCCGGAATGAAAAACTGTTTTTT. As protein: CATSRIQGTRNEKLFF.

This clone was counted a few times. One end of the junction does not line up with germline, which may come from a read error. The rearrangement links TRBV7-7 to TRBJ2-5; TRBD2 matches 8 bases. The CDR3 has 14 amino acids. In germline, CDR1 is SSHAT, CDR2 FNYEAQ (reference sequence). The CDR3 protein is CASSFAGGEETQYF. The DNA for the CDR3 is TGTGCTAGCAGCTTTGCCGGGGGGGAAGAGACCCAGTACTTC.

In its sample, this clone was seen a few times. The chain is built from TRBV5-1 and TRBJ2-1, with 9 bases lining up with TRBD2. The germline V gene has CDR1 SGHRS and CDR2 YFSETQ. The CDR3 covers 18 residues. V shed 0 bases, J shed 0 bases, and the junction held 7 bases outside the gene matches. CDR3 in DNA: TGCGCCAGCAGCTTGGCCCCACTAGCGGGTCGCTCCTACAATGAGCAGTTCTTC. This translates into CASSLAPLAGRSYNEQFF.

This sequence joins TRBV4-2 and TRBJ2-7; maybe TRBD1 (6 bases). The CDR3 has 17 amino acids. V was pared by 0 bases and J by 2 bases, with 17 bases between. Germline V gene data show CDR1 as LGHNA and CDR2 as YNFKEQ. The CDR3 nucleotides are TGTGCCAGCAGCCAAGATAGAGGGGGTCCTCTTGCCTACGAGCAGTACTTC. It is translated as CASSQDRGGPLAYEQYF.

The J gene is TRBJ1-5, the V gene TRBV20-1; D perhaps matches TRBD1 (5 bases). Germline lookup yields CDR1 DFQATT and CDR2 SNEGSKA (reference sequence). CDR3 length: 11 amino acids. Trimming stripped 3 bases from V and 9 bases from J, with 9 bases between. DNA for the CDR3: TGCAGTGCTAGCAGGGCAGGGCCCCAGCATTTT. This sequence encodes CSASRAGPQHF.

This chain uses TRBV19 with TRBJ1-1; D unresolved. CDR3 size: 13 residues. The V gene lost 7 bases and the J gene lost 0 bases, with 9 bases spanning the gap. In germline, CDR1 is LNHDA, CDR2 SQIVND (reference sequence). The CDR3 region is CASTFELNTEAFF. In nucleotides, the CDR3 is TGTGCCAGTACGTTCGAGTTGAACACTGAAGCTTTCTTT. Full variable domain (remainder filled in from reference TRBV19 and TRBJ1-1): DGGITQSPKYLFRKEGQNVTLSCEQNLNHDAMYWYRQDPGQGLRLIYYSQIVNDFQKGDIAEGYSVSREKKESFPLTVTSAQKNPTAFYLCASTFELNTEAFFGQGTRLTVV.

V is TRBV5-1 and J is TRBJ2-3; D unresolved. Germline CDR1 SGHRS, CDR2 YFSETQ. The CDR3 runs to 14 residues. V lost 5 bases, J lost 1 base, and 11 bases lay in between. The chain's CDR3 is CASRVRSGTDTQYF. In DNA, the CDR3 is TGCGCCAGCAGAGTACGGTCTGGCACAGATACGCAGTATTTT.

This clone was counted between two and nine times. This chain uses TRBV4-2 with TRBJ2-1, with TRBD1 identical over 9 bases. J lost 6 bases, V lost 0 bases, and 6 bases had no gene match. Germline assignment: CDR1 LGHNA and CDR2 YNFKEQ. The CDR3 has 16 amino acids. CDR3 sequence reads: CASSQEEGTGSNEQFF. The CDR3 DNA reads as TGTGCCAGCAGCCAAGAGGAAGGGACAGGGAGCAATGAGCAGTTCTTC.

J is TRBJ1-1 and V is TRBV28; the D gene is possibly TRBD1 (6 bases). Trimming stripped 4 bases from V and 4 bases from J, with 19 bases between. The CDR3 consists of 16 residues. CDR1 MDHEN and CDR2 SYDVKM come from the germline V gene. The CDR3 spells CASSSFRRGLSTEAFF. The CDR3 DNA sequence: TGTGCCAGCAGTTCCTTTCGTAGGGGGTTAAGCACTGAAGCTTTCTTT.